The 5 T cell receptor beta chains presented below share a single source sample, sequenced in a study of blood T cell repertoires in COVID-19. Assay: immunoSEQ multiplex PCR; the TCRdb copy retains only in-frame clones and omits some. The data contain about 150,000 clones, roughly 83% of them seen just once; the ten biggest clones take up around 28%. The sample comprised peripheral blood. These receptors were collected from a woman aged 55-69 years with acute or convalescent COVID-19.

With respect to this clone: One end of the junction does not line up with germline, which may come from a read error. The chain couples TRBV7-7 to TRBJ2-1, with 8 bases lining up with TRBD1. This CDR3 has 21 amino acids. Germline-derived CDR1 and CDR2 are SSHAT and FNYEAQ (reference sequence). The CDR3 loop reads CASSLALVDHLAGGNYNEQFF. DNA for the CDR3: TGTGCTAGCAGCTTAGCTCTGGTAGACCACCTTGCAGGGGGCAACTACAATGAGCAGTTCTTC.

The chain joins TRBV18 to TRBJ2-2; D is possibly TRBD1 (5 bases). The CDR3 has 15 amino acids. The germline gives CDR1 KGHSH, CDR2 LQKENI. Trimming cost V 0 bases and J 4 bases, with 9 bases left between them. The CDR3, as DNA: TGTGCCAGCTCACCACCTGGGGCTCGCACCGGGGAGCTGTTTTTT. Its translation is CASSPPGARTGELFF.

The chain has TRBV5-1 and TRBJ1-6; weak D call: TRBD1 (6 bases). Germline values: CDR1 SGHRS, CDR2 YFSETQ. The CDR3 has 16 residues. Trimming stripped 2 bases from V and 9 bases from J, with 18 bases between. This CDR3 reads CASSFLPGTTSSPLHF. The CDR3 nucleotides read TGCGCCAGCAGCTTTTTACCCGGGACAACAAGTTCACCCCTCCACTTT.

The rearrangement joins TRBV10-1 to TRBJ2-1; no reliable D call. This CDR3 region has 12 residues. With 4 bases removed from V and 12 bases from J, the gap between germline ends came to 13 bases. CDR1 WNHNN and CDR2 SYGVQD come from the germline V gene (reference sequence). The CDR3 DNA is TGCGCCAGCAGTGCCAATGCGAACTGGCAGTTCTTC. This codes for CASSANANWQFF.

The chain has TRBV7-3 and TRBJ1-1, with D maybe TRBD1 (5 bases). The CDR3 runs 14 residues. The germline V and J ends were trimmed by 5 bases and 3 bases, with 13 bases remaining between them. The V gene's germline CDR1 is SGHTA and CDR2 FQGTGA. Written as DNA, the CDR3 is TGTGCCAGCAGCGAACAGGCTGGGGACACTGAAGCTTTCTTT. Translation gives CASSEQAGDTEAFF.